Below are 14 T cell receptor beta chains sequenced from a single sample in a study of cytomegalovirus exposure and HLA in healthy donors. The PCR was carried out with 60 Vbeta primers and 13 Jbeta primers. The protocol was immunoSEQ multiplex PCR, while the TCRdb copy is restricted to in-frame clones and leaves out a portion. The sample lists roughly 82,000 clones; roughly four fifths were seen once. The source material was PBMCs. These receptors were taken from a woman aged 50 to 60 in good health and CMV-seropositive.

V is TRBV5-4 and J is TRBJ2-1, with TRBD1 matching 9 bases. Looked up from germline, CDR1 is SGHNT and CDR2 is YYREEE (reference sequence). CDR3 length: 15 residues. V shed 2 bases and J 8 bases; nucleotides not matched to a gene: 8. CDR3 residues: CASSFSGTGRHEQFF. The DNA for the CDR3 is TGTGCCAGCAGCTTCTCCGGGACAGGGAGGCATGAGCAGTTCTTC.

This clone was recorded once. This chain links TRBV10-3 with TRBJ2-3; the D gene is possibly TRBD1 (6 bases). The germline gives CDR1 ENHRY, CDR2 SYGVKD. Trimming pared 6 bases from V and 0 bases from J, leaving 10 bases between. The length of the CDR3 is 14 residues. This CDR3 reads CAIRPGASTDTQYF. For the CDR3, the DNA is TGTGCCATCAGACCAGGGGCAAGCACAGATACGCAGTATTTT.

The chain has TRBV10-1 and TRBJ1-5, with a possible D match to TRBD1 (6 bases). V was trimmed by 0 bases and J by 0 bases, leaving 6 bases between them. The CDR3 runs 15 residues. Germline V gene data show CDR1 as WNHNN and CDR2 as SYGVQD (reference sequence). CDR3 coding DNA: TGCGCCAGCAGTGAGTCGGGACATAGCAATCAGCCCCAGCATTTT. Protein product: CASSESGHSNQPQHF.

The gene calls are TRBV2 and TRBJ2-5; weak D call: TRBD1 (6 bases). From germline, CDR1 is SNHLY and CDR2 FYNNEI. There are 15 residues in the CDR3. The V gene lost 6 bases and the J gene lost 1 base, with 15 bases spanning the gap. CDR3 region: CASRTGTQSQETQYF. The DNA for the CDR3 is TGTGCCAGCAGAACCGGGACACAAAGCCAAGAGACCCAGTACTTC.

This clone was detected a few times. This chain links TRBV29-1 with TRBJ2-1, with TRBD2 matching over 7 bases. The junction had 13 bases not matched to a gene; V was cut back by 7 bases and J by 7 bases. This CDR3 spans 14 amino acids. The germline CDR1 and CDR2 sequences are SQVTM and ANQGSEA. The DNA for the CDR3 is TGCAGCGCCAGATTAGCGGGTGATGTGAATGAGCAGTTCTTC. This translates into CSARLAGDVNEQFF.

CDR3 DNA sequence: TGTGCCAGCAGTCCCCAGACAGGGACCGGCGATGAGCAGTTCTTC. It encodes CASSPQTGTGDEQFF. The gene calls are TRBV6-1 and TRBJ2-1, with 7 bases aligning to TRBD1. CDR1 and CDR2 from the germline V gene are MNHNS and SASEGT. Trimming took 5 bases from V and 8 from J; bases not matched to a gene: 12. The CDR3 contains 15 residues.

This chain uses TRBV6-6 with TRBJ2-3; maybe TRBD2 (5 bases). This CDR3 comprises 13 residues. CDR1 is MNHNY, CDR2 SVGAGI, per germline (reference sequence). Trimming removed 7 bases from V and 2 bases from J, with 10 bases in between. CDR3 nucleotides: TGTGCCAGCAAAGCGGTAGACACAGATACGCAGTATTTT. It codes for CASKAVDTDTQYF.

The rearrangement uses TRBV28 and TRBJ2-5; 12 bases are shared with TRBD1. The CDR3 consists of 15 residues. Looked up from germline, CDR1 is MDHEN and CDR2 is SYDVKM. V dropped 6 bases and J dropped 2; count of bases not matched to a gene: 4. CDR3 nucleotide sequence: TGTGCCAGCAGGGGACAGGGGGCCCTACAAGAGACCCAGTACTTC. It yields the protein CASRGQGALQETQYF.

This clone was picked up one time. The chain employs TRBV11-1 and TRBJ2-7, with TRBD1 as a possible D gene (7 bases). The CDR3 sequence is 14 residues long. Trimming cost V 3 bases and J 3 bases, with 12 bases left between them. Germline CDR1 reads SGHAT; CDR2 reads FQDESV (reference sequence). The CDR3 sequence is CASSFGGQLYEQYF. In nucleotides, the CDR3 is TGTGCCAGCAGCTTCGGGGGACAGCTCTACGAGCAGTACTTC.

The chain uses TRBV5-6 and TRBJ2-1; no definite D call. Trimming stripped 0 bases from V and 13 bases from J, with 8 bases between. The CDR3 consists of 11 residues. From germline, CDR1 is SGHDT and CDR2 YYEEEE. The CDR3 sequence: CASSLVGRQFF. CDR3 sequence (DNA): TGTGCCAGCAGCTTGGTCGGTAGACAGTTCTTC. The entire variable domain, with the rest obtained from reference TRBV5-6 and TRBJ2-1, is as follows: DAGVTQSPTHLIKTRGQQVTLRCSPKSGHDTVSWYQQALGQGPQFIFQYYEEEERQRGNFPDRFSGHQFPNYSSELNVNALLLGDSALYLCASSLVGRQFFGPGTRLTVL.

The chain carries TRBV27 and TRBJ2-7, with 8 bases fitting TRBD1. This CDR3 has 14 amino acids. Germline loops: CDR1 MNHEY, CDR2 SMNVEV (reference sequence). The junction had 9 bases not matched to a gene; V was cut back by 5 bases and J by 6 bases. The CDR3 here is CASSRRTGISEQYF. The CDR3 DNA reads TGTGCCAGCAGTCGACGGACAGGGATTTCCGAGCAGTACTTC.

This sequence joins TRBV5-8 and TRBJ2-1; maybe TRBD1 (6 bases). Trimming removed 0 bases at V and 8 bases at J, with 15 bases between. There are 15 residues in the CDR3. Germline V gene data show CDR1 as SGHTS and CDR2 as YDEGEE. The CDR3 region has the DNA TGTGCCAGCAGCTTGGCCATGGGGACAACGGATGAGCAGTTCTTC. Translation gives CASSLAMGTTDEQFF.

This clone was observed a single time. The V gene is TRBV18, the J gene TRBJ2-5; D is unclear. Germline V gene data show CDR1 as KGHSH and CDR2 as LQKENI. The CDR3 spans 13 residues. Trimming took 0 bases from V and 5 from J, leaving 7 bases between them. The CDR3 region has the DNA TGTGCCAGCTCACCACCAATGTCGGAGACCCAGTACTTC. Amino acid sequence: CASSPPMSETQYF.

The chain joins TRBV7-9 to TRBJ1-1; D unresolved. The V end lost 6 bases, the J end lost 0 bases, and 14 bases lay between the germline ends. The CDR3 spans 15 residues. Germline CDR1 SEHNR, CDR2 FQNEAQ (reference sequence). This chain's CDR3 is CASSQNTLMNTEAFF. CDR3 sequence (DNA): TGTGCCAGCAGTCAGAATACCTTGATGAACACTGAAGCTTTCTTT. The variable domain in full, completed from reference TRBV7-9 and TRBJ1-1, reads DTGVSQNPRHKITKRGQNVTFRCDPISEHNRLYWYRQTLGQGPEFLTYFQNEAQLEKSRLLSDRFSAERPKGSFSTLEIQRTEQGDSAMYLCASSQNTLMNTEAFFGQGTRLTVV.